Listed below are T cell receptor beta chains from one sample, sequenced in a study of blood T cell repertoires in COVID-19. TCRdb keeps only in-frame clones here, not all; method: immunoSEQ multiplex PCR. This table has 75,000 to 80,000 clones, 70% to 90% appearing once. The sample was peripheral blood. The source of these receptors is a man aged 55-75 years with COVID-19, enrolled during active disease. Both conserved end residues are part of each CDR3. D genes are given only for firm matches. Some rows have no size entry. The others give once, few or many, or a class for an expanded clone.

j_call d_call v_call clone_size cdr3_nt cdr3_aa
TRBJ1-6 - TRBV12-3/TRBV12-4 - TGTGCCAGCAGTACAACAGTAAATTCACCCCTCCACTTT CASSTTVNSPLHF
TRBJ1-2 - TRBV28 few TGTGCCATCCCTACAGGTTTTTATGGCTACACCTTC CAIPTGFYGYTF
TRBJ2-7 TRBD2 TRBV6-5 once TGTGCCAGCAAACAGACTAGCGGGAGATTCGAGCAGTACTTC CASKQTSGRFEQYF
TRBJ2-1 TRBD2 TRBV18 once TGTGCCAGCTCACCACCGGGACTAGCGGGAGGGGCCGGGGATGAGCAGTTCTTC CASSPPGLAGGAGDEQFF
TRBJ1-6 - TRBV4-1 - TGCGCCAGCAGCCCTCCCGGACAGAAAGGTTCACCCCTCCACTTT CASSPPGQKGSPLHF
TRBJ2-2 - TRBV5-1 once TGCGCCAGCAATGCGGGGGCTTACACCGGGGAGCTGTTTTTT CASNAGAYTGELFF
TRBJ1-2 - TRBV3-1/TRBV3-2 - TGTGCCAGCAGCCTCCACAGGGACTATGGCTACACCTTC CASSLHRDYGYTF
TRBJ1-6 - TRBV2 few TGTGCCAGCAGGACGGGAGAGTATTCACCCCTCCACTTT CASRTGEYSPLHF
TRBJ1-6 - TRBV28 - TGTGCCAGCACCTTAGAGGCAGGGAATTCACCCCTCCACTTT CASTLEAGNSPLHF
TRBJ2-2 TRBD1 TRBV3-1/TRBV3-2 - TGTGCCAGCAGCCACCCCGGGGACAGTATGAACACCGGGGAGCTGTTTTTT CASSHPGDSMNTGELFF
TRBJ1-4 TRBD1 TRBV18 - TGTGCCAGCTCACCACAAGGGGGCATGTTAGAAAAACTGTTTTTT CASSPQGGMLEKLFF
TRBJ1-1 TRBD1 TRBV7-9 - TGTGCCAGCAGCCTCGGACAGGGTCGATACACTGAAGCTTTCTTT CASSLGQGRYTEAFF
TRBJ2-5 TRBD1 TRBV5-1 - TGCGCCAGCAGCTCCACGGGACAGCTGCAAGAGACCCAGTACTTC CASSSTGQLQETQYF
TRBJ1-6 - TRBV28 - TGTGCCACCACTTCCCGGTCACCCCTCCACTTT CATTSRSPLHF
TRBJ2-2 - TRBV5-1 - TGCGCCAGCAGCTTGGGTCTAGCGAACGCGAACACCGGGGAGCTGTTTTTT CASSLGLANANTGELFF